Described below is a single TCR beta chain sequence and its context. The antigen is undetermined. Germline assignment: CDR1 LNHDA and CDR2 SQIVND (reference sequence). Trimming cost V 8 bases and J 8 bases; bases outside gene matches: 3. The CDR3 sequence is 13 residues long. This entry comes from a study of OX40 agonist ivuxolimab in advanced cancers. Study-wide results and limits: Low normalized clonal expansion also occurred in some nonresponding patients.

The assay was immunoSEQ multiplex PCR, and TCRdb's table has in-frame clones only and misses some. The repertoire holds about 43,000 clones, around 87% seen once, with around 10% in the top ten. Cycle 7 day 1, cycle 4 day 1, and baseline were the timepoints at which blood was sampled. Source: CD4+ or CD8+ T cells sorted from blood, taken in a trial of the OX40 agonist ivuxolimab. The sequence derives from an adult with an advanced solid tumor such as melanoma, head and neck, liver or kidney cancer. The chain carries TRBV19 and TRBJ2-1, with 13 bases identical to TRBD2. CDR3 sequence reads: CASSGLAGDEQFF. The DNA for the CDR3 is TGTGCCAGTTCCGGACTAGCGGGAGATGAGCAGTTCTTC.